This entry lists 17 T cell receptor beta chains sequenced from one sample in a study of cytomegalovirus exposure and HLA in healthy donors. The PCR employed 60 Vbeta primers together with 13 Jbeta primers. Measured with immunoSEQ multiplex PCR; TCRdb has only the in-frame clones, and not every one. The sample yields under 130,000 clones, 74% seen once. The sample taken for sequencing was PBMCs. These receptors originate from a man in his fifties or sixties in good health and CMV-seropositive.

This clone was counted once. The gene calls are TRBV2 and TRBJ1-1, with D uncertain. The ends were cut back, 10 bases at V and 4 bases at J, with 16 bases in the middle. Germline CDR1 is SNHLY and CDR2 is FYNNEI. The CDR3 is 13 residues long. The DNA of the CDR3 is TGTGCCACGTGGGTAGGGAGAGGCACTGAAGCTTTCTTT. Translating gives CATWVGRGTEAFF.

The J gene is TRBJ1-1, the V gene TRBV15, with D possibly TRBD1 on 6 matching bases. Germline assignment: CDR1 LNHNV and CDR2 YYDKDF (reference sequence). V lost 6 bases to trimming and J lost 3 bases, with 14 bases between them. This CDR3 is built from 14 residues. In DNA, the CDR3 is TGTGCCACCAGACTGGGACAATGGGACACTGAAGCTTTCTTT. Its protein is CATRLGQWDTEAFF.

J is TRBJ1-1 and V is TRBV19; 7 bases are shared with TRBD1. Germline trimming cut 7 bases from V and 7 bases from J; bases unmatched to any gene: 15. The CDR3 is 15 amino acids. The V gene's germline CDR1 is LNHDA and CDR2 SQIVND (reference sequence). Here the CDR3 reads CASIDSRDRLFEAFF. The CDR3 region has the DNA TGTGCCAGTATAGATTCCCGGGACAGATTATTTGAAGCTTTCTTT.

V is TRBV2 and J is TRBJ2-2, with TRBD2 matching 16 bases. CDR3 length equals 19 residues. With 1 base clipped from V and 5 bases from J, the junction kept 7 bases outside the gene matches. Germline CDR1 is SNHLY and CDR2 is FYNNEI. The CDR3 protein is CASSEVGLAGGPGTGELFF. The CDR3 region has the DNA TGTGCCAGCAGTGAAGTGGGACTAGCGGGAGGGCCGGGAACCGGGGAGCTGTTTTTT.

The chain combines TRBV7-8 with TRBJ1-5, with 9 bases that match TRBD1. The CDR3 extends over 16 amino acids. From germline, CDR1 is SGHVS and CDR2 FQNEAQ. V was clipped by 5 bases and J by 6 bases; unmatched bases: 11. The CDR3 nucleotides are TGTGCCAGCAGCCCCACCGGGACAGGGAGGGGTCAGCCCCAGCATTTT. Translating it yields CASSPTGTGRGQPQHF.

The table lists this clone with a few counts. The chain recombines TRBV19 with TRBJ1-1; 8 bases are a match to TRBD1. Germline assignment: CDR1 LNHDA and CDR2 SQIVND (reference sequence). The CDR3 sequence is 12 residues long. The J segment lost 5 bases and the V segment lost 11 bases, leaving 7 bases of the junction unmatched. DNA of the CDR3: TGTGCCTCCTCCAGGGGGCAGACTGAAGCTTTCTTT. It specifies CASSRGQTEAFF.

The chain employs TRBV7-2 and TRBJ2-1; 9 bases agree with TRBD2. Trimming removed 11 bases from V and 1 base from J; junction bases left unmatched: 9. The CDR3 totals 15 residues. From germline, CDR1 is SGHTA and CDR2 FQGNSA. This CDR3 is CAGQSSGDSYNEQFF. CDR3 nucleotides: TGTGCCGGCCAATCTAGCGGGGATTCCTACAATGAGCAGTTCTTC.

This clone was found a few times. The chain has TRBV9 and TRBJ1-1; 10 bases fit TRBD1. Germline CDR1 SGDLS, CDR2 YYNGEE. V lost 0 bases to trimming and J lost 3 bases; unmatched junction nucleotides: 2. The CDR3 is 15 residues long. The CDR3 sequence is CASSVEGTGDTEAFF. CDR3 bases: TGTGCCAGCAGCGTAGAAGGGACAGGGGACACTGAAGCTTTCTTT.

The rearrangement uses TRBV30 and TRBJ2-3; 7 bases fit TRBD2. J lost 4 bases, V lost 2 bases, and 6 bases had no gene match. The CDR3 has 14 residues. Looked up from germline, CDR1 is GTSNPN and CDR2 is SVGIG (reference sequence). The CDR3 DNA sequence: TGTGCCTGGAGTCGCGGGAGTAACGCAGATACGCAGTATTTT. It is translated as CAWSRGSNADTQYF. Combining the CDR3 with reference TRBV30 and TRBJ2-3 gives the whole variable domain SQTIHQWPATLVQPVGSPLSLECTVEGTSNPNLYWYRQAAGRGLQLLFYSVGIGQISSEVPQNLSASRPQDRQFILSSKKLLLSDSGFYLCAWSRGSNADTQYFGPGTRLTVL.

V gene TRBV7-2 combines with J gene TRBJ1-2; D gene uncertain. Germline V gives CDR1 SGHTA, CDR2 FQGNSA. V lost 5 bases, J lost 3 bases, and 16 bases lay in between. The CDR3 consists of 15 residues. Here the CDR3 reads CASSQEALGYYGYTF. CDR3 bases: TGTGCCAGCAGCCAAGAGGCCCTCGGCTACTATGGCTACACCTTC.

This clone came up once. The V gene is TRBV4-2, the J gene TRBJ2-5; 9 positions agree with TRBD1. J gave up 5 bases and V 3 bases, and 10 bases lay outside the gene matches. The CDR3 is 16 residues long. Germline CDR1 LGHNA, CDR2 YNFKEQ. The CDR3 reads CASSQDGTGRGETQYF. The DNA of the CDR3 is TGTGCCAGCAGCCAGGATGGGACAGGGCGAGGGGAGACCCAGTACTTC.

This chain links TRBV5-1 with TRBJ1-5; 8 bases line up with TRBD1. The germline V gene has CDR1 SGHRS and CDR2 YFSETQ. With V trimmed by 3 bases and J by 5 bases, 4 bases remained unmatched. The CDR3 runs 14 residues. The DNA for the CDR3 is TGCGCCAGCAGCTGGGGGACAGGAGATCAGCCCCAGCATTTT. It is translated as CASSWGTGDQPQHF. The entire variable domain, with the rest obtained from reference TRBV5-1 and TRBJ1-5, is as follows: KAGVTQTPRYLIKTRGQQVTLSCSPISGHRSVSWYQQTPGQGLQFLFEYFSETQRNKGNFPGRFSGRQFSNSRSEMNVSTLELGDSALYLCASSWGTGDQPQHFGDGTRLSIL.

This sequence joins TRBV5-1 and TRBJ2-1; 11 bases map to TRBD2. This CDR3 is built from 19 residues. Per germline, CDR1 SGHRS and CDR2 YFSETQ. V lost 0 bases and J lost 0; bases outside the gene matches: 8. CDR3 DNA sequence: TGCGCCAGCAGCTTGGCCGGGACTAGCGGCCCCATCTCCTACAATGAGCAGTTCTTC. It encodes CASSLAGTSGPISYNEQFF.

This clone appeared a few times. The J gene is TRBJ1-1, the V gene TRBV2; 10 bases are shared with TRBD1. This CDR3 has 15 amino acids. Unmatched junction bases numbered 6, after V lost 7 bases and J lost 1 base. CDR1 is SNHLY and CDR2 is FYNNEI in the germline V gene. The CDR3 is CASNRDRGPNTEAFF. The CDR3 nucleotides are TGTGCCAGCAACCGGGACAGGGGACCGAACACTGAAGCTTTCTTT.

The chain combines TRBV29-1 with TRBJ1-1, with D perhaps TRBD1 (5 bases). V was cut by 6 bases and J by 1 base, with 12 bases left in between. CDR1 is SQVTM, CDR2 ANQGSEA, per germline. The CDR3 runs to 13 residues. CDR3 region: CSVADQGNTEAFF. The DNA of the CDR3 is TGCAGCGTCGCAGATCAGGGGAACACTGAAGCTTTCTTT.

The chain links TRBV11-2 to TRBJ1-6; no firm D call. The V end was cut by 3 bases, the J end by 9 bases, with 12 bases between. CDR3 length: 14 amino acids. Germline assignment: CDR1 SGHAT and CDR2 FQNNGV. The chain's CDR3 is CASSFALNSSPLHF. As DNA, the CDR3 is TGTGCCAGCAGCTTCGCCCTGAACAGTTCACCCCTCCACTTT.

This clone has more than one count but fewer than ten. In DNA form, the CDR3 reads TGTGCCAGCAGTGGAGGACAGGCGGGGAACACTGAAGCTTTCTTT. Its protein is CASSGGQAGNTEAFF. The V call is TRBV6-1, the J call TRBJ1-1; 7 positions agree with TRBD1. With V trimmed by 4 bases and J by 1 base, 6 bases remained unmatched. CDR1 MNHNS and CDR2 SASEGT come from the germline V gene. The length of the CDR3 is 15 residues.